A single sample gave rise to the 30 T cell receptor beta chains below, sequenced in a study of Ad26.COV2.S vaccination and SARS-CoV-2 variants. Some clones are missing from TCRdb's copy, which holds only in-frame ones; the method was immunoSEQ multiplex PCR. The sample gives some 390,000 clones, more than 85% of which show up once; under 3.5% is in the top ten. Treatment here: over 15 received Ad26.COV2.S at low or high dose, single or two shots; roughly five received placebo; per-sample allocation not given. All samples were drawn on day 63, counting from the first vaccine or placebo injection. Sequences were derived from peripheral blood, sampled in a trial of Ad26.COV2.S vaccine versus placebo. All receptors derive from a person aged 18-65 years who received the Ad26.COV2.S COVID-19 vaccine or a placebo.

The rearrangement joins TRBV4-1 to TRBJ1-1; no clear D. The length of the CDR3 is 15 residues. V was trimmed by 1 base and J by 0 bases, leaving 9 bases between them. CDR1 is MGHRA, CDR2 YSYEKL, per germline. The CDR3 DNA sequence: TGCGCCAGCAGCCAAGGACGGCTCCTGAACACTGAAGCTTTCTTT. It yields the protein CASSQGRLLNTEAFF.

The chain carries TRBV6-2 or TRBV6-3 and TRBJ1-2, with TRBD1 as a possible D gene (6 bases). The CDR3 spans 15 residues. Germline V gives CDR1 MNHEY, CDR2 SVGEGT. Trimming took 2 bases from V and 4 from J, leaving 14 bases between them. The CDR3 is CASSYRWTDSYGYTF. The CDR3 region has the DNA TGTGCCAGCAGTTACCGCTGGACAGATTCCTATGGCTACACCTTC.

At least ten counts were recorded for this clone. Here the CDR3 DNA reads TGTGCCAGCAGCAGGGAAAGAAACGAGCAGTACTTC. Translation gives CASSRERNEQYF. This chain links TRBV7-8 with TRBJ2-7; D is unresolved. The germline CDR1 and CDR2 sequences are SGHVS and FQNEAQ. The CDR3 runs 12 residues. Deletions cut 5 bases from V and 5 bases from J, with 10 bases between.

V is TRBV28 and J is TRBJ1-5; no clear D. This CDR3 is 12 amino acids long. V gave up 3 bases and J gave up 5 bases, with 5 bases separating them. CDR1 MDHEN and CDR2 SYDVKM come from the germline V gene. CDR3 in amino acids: CASSFQYQPQHF. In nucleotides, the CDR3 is TGTGCCAGCAGTTTTCAATATCAGCCCCAGCATTTT.

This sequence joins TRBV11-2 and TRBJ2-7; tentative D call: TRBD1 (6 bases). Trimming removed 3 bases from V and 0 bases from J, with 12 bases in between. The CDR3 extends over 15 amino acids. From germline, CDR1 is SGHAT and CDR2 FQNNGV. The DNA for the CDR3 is TGTGCCAGCAGCTTGGACAGCCAAAGCTCCTACGAGCAGTACTTC. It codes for CASSLDSQSSYEQYF.

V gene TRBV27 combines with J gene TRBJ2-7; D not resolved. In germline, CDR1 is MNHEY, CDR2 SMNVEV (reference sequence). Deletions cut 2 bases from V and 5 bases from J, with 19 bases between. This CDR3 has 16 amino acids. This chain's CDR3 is CASSLRYESAPNEQYF. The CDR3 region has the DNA TGTGCCAGCAGTTTAAGATACGAGTCTGCTCCCAACGAGCAGTACTTC.

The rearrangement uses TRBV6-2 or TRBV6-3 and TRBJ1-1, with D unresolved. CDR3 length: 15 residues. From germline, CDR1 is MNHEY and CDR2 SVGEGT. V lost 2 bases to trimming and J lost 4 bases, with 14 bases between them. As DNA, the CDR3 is TGTGCCAGCAGTTACGGGAGGTCATTAGGCACTGAAGCTTTCTTT. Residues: CASSYGRSLGTEAFF.

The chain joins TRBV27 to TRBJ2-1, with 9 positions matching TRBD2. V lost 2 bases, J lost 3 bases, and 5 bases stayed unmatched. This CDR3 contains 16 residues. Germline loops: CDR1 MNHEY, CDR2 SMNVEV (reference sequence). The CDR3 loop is CASSLRGGGGYNEQFF. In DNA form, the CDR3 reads TGTGCCAGCAGTTTAAGGGGCGGGGGGGGCTACAATGAGCAGTTCTTC.

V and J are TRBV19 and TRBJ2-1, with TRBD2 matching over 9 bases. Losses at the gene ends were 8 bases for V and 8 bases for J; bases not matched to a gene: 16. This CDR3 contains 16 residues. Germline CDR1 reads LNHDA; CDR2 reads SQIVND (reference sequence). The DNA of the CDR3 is TGTGCCAGTGGTGCGGGGGGGGGTTCCCCTCGGGATGAGCAGTTCTTC. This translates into CASGAGGGSPRDEQFF.

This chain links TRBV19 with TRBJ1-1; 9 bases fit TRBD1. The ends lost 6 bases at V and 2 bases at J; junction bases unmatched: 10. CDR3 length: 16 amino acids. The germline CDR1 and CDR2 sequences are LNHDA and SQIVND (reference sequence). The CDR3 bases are TGTGCCAGTAGAACCGGGACAGGGATCGTAAACACTGAAGCTTTCTTT. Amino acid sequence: CASRTGTGIVNTEAFF. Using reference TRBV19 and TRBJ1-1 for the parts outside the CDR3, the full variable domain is DGGITQSPKYLFRKEGQNVTLSCEQNLNHDAMYWYRQDPGQGLRLIYYSQIVNDFQKGDIAEGYSVSREKKESFPLTVTSAQKNPTAFYLCASRTGTGIVNTEAFFGQGTRLTVV.

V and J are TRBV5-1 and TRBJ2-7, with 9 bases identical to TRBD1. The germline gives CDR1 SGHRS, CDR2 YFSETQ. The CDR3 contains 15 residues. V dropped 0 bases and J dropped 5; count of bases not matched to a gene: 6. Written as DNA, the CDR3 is TGCGCCAGCAGCTTGGCCTCCGGGACAGGGAACGAGCAGTACTTC. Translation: CASSLASGTGNEQYF.

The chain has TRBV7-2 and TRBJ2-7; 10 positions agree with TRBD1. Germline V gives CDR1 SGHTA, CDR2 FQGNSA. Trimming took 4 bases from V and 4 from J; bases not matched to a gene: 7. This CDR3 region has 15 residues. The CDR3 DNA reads TGTGCCAGCAGCTCGGGACAGGGGTTAGAGTACGAGCAGTACTTC. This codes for CASSSGQGLEYEQYF.

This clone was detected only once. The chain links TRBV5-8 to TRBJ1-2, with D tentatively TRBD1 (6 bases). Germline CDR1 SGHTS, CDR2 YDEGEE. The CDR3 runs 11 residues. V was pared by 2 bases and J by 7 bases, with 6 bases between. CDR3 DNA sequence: TGTGCCAGCAGCTTAGGGGGTGGCTACACCTTC. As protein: CASSLGGGYTF.

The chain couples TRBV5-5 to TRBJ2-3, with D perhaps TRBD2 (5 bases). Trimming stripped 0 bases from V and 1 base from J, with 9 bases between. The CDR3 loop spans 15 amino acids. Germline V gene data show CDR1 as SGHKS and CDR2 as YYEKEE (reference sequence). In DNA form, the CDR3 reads TGTGCCAGCAGCTTGGGCCTAGCCCGCACAGATACGCAGTATTTT. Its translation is CASSLGLARTDTQYF.

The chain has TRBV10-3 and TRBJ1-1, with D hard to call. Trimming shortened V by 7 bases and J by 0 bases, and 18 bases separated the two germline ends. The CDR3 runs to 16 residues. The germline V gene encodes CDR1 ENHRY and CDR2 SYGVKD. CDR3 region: CAIKQAAARLNTEAFF. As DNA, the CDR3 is TGTGCCATCAAGCAAGCAGCCGCCCGACTGAACACTGAAGCTTTCTTT.

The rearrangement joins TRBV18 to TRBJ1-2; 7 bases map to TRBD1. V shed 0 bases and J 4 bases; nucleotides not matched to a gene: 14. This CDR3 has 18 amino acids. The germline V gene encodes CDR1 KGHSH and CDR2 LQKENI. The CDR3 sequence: CASSPPRVGTEFFYGYTF. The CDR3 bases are TGTGCCAGCTCACCACCGAGGGTCGGGACAGAATTCTTCTATGGCTACACCTTC.

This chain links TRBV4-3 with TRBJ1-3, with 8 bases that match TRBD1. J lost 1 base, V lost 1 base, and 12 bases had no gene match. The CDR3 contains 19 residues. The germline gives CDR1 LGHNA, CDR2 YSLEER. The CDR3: CASSQGTGGIPGSGNTIYF. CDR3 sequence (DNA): TGCGCCAGCAGCCAAGGTACAGGGGGGATACCAGGATCTGGAAACACCATATATTTT.

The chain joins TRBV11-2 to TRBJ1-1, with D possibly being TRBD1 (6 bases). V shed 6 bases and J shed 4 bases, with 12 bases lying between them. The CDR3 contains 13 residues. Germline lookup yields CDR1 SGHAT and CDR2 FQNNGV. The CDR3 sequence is CASSYRVTTEAFF. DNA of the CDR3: TGTGCCAGCAGTTACAGGGTAACCACTGAAGCTTTCTTT.

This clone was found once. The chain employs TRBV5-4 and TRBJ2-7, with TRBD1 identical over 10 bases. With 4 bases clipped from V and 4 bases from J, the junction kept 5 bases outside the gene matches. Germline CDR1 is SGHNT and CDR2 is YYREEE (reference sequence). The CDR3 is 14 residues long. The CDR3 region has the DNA TGTGCCAGCAGCGTAGGGACAGGGGCGTACGAGCAGTACTTC. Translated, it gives CASSVGTGAYEQYF.

CDR3 region: CASSPGGGQGATNTGELFF. In DNA form, the CDR3 reads TGCGCCAGCAGCCCGGGCGGGGGACAGGGGGCTACGAACACCGGGGAGCTGTTTTTT. The chain recombines TRBV5-1 with TRBJ2-2, with TRBD1 matching 12 bases. The germline CDR1 and CDR2 sequences are SGHRS and YFSETQ. This CDR3 is built from 19 residues. V lost 4 bases to trimming and J lost 0 bases; unmatched junction nucleotides: 10.

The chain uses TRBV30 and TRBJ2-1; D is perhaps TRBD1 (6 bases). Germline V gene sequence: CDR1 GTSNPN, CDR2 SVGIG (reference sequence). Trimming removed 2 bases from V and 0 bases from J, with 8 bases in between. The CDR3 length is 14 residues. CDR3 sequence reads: CAWSLGGSYNEQFF. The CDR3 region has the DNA TGTGCCTGGAGTCTAGGGGGCTCCTACAATGAGCAGTTCTTC.

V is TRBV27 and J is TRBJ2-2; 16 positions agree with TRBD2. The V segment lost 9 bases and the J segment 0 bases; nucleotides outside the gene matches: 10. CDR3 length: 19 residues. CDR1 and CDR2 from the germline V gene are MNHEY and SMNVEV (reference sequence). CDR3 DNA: TGTGCCAGTAGGGGACTAGCGGGGGGGACAGACTCGAACACCGGGGAGCTGTTTTTT. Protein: CASRGLAGGTDSNTGELFF.

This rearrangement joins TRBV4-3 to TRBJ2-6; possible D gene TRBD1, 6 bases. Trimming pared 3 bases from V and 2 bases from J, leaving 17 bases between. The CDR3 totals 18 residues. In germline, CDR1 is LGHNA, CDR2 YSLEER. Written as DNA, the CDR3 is TGCGCCAGCAGCCACCAAAAAAGCCACAGGGCTGGGGCCAACGTCCTGACTTTC. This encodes CASSHQKSHRAGANVLTF.

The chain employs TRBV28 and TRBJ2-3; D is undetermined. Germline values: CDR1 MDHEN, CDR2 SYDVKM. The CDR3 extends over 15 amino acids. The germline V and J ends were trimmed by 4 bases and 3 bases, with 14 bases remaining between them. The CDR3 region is CASSYHSWSTDTQYF. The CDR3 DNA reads TGTGCCAGCAGTTACCACTCGTGGAGTACAGATACGCAGTATTTT.

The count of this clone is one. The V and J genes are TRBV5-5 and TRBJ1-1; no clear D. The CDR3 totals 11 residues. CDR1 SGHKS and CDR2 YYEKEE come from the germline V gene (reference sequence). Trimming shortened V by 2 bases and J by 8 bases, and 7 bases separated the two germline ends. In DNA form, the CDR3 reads TGTGCCAGCAGCTTTACTTCGGAAGCTTTCTTT. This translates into CASSFTSEAFF.

This CDR3 reads CASSGGQGGYTF. CDR3 coding DNA: TGTGCCAGCAGCGGGGGACAGGGCGGCTACACCTTC. This chain uses TRBV7-9 with TRBJ1-2; 9 bases align to TRBD1. The V segment lost 5 bases and the J segment 8 bases; nucleotides outside the gene matches: 3. In germline, CDR1 is SEHNR, CDR2 FQNEAQ (reference sequence). This CDR3 spans 12 amino acids. The full variable domain, in which reference TRBV7-9 and TRBJ1-2 provide the parts outside the CDR3, is DTGVSQNPRHKITKRGQNVTFRCDPISEHNRLYWYRQTLGQGPEFLTYFQNEAQLEKSRLLSDRFSAERPKGSFSTLEIQRTEQGDSAMYLCASSGGQGGYTFGSGTRLTVV.

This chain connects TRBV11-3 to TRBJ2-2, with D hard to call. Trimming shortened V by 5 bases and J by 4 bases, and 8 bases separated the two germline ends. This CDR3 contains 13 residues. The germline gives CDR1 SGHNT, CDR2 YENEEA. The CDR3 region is CASSPSATGELFF. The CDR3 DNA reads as TGTGCCAGCAGCCCCAGTGCCACCGGGGAGCTGTTTTTT.

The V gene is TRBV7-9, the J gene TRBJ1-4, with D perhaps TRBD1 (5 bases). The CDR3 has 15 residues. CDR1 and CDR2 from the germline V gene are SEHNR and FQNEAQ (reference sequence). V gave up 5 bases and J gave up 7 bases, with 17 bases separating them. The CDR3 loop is CASSDDRGRGEKLFF. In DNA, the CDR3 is TGTGCCAGCAGCGATGACAGAGGCAGAGGTGAAAAACTGTTTTTT. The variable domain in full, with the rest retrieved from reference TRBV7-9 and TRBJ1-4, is DTGVSQNPRHKITKRGQNVTFRCDPISEHNRLYWYRQTLGQGPEFLTYFQNEAQLEKSRLLSDRFSAERPKGSFSTLEIQRTEQGDSAMYLCASSDDRGRGEKLFFGSGTQLSVL.

The CDR3 nucleotides are TGTGCCAGCAGCTGGGGACTGGAGACCCAGTACTTC. Translation gives CASSWGLETQYF. The chain carries TRBV13 and TRBJ2-5, with a tentative D call TRBD2 (6 bases). The V gene lost 4 bases and the J gene lost 5 bases, with 8 bases spanning the gap. The germline gives CDR1 PRHDT, CDR2 FYEKMQ (reference sequence). There are 12 residues in the CDR3.

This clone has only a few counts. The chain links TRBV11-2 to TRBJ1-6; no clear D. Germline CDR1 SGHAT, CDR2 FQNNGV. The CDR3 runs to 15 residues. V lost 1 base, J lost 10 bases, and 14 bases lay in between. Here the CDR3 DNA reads TGTGCCAGCAGCTTAGTTGTAGAAGTAGGATCACCCCTCCACTTT. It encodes CASSLVVEVGSPLHF.